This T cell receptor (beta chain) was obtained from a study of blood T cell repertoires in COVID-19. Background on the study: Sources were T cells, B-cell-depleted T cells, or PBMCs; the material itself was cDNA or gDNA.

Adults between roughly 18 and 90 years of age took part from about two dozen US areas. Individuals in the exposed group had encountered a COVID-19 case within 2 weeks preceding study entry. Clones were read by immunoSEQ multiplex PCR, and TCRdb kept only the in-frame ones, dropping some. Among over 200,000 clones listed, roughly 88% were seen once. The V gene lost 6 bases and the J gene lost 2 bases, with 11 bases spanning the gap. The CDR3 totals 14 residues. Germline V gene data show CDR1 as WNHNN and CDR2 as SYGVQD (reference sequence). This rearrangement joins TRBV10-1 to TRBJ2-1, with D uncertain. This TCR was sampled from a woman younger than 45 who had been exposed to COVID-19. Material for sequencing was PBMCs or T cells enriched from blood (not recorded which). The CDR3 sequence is CASSDSGTYNEQFF. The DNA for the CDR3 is TGCGCCAGCAGCGACTCTGGAACCTACAATGAGCAGTTCTTC.